This TCR beta chain appears in the sequencing data of a study of patients and donors after allogeneic stem cell transplantation. The V end was cut by 5 bases, the J end by 4 bases, with 11 bases between. This CDR3 region has 13 residues. Germline V lookup: CDR1 SGHTA, CDR2 FQGNSA. One entry per CDR3 protein results from TCRdb running MiXCR on the RT-PCR reads. The data hold about a million distinct CDR3 sequences, with approximately 19% observed a single time. This sequence originates from a human donor who was either an allogeneic HSCT recipient or a stem cell or donor lymphocyte infusion donor (not recorded which). It is not recorded whose cells these are; they may come from a transplant donor. The chain uses TRBV7-2 and TRBJ2-5, with D perhaps TRBD2 (5 bases). Sequenced material: blood, either unsorted or a sorted T cell fraction (not recorded which). CDR3 loop: CASSPDFGETQYF. The CDR3 DNA reads as TGTGCCAGCAGCCCGGACTTCGGAGAGACCCAGTACTTC.